The source of this TCR beta chain is a study of Ad26.COV2.S vaccination and SARS-CoV-2 variants. Background on the study: Intramuscular Ad26.COV2.S doses were given once or twice, 56 days apart.

V was clipped by 4 bases and J by 2 bases; unmatched bases: 7. The CDR3 consists of 16 residues. Germline CDR1 is SGDLS and CDR2 is YYNGEE. The treatment here: roughly 20 received Ad26.COV2.S at low or high dose, single or two shots; 5 received placebo; per-sample allocation not given. The samples were gathered on day 63 after the first injection of vaccine or placebo. Aged 18-55 years, donor was enrolled in Boston in about 2020. Profiling relied on immunoSEQ multiplex PCR, and the TCRdb table lists in-frame clones only, not all of them. The table records approximately 300,000 clones, around four fifths of them present only once.

This material consisted of peripheral blood, taken in a trial of Ad26.COV2.S vaccine versus placebo. This receptor was taken from a person between 18 and 59 years old who received the Ad26.COV2.S COVID-19 vaccine or a placebo. The rearrangement joins TRBV9 to TRBJ1-3; 9 positions match TRBD1. Here the CDR3 reads CASSQGQGSPGNTIYF. The CDR3, as DNA: TGTGCCAGCAGCCAGGGACAGGGCTCCCCTGGAAACACCATATATTTT.